This T cell receptor (beta chain) originates from a study of CD8+ T cells in alopecia areata. Findings of the study overall: In blood and scalp, many expanded lesional clones persisted during tofacitinib. Researchers report lesional scalp, most notably alopecia totalis/universalis, outstripped normal scalp in clonality.

Details on this clone: Its antigen is currently unknown.

Trimming removed 1 base from V and 5 bases from J, with 12 bases in between. Germline values: CDR1 MNHNS, CDR2 SASEGT. This CDR3 contains 14 residues. Extracted RNA was reverse transcribed, and the resulting cDNA served as sequencing template. The table came from immunoSEQ multiplex PCR; TCRdb's copy has only in-frame clones and leaves some out. The profile covers 95,000 to 110,000 clones, with about nine tenths appearing a single time and 8.5% to 14% taken by the ten largest. Treatment specified: oral pan-JAK inhibitor, 5-10 mg twice daily. The input for sequencing was CD8+ T cells sorted from blood, taken between weeks 30 and 35, from a patient treated with tofacitinib. This chain uses TRBV6-1 with TRBJ2-7; tentatively, D is TRBD1 (5 bases). The TCR was taken from a human donor with alopecia areata. CDR3 coding DNA: TGTGCCAGCAGTGAAGTGGGTAGGGGCAACGAGCAGTACTTC. This encodes CASSEVGRGNEQYF.